This T cell receptor (beta chain) was documented in a study of T-cell reconstitution after alpha-beta-depleted transplantation in children (dated by TCRdb to about 2016). As for the study more broadly: Using TCR repertoire profiling, the study quantitatively followed how T-cell immune reconstitution unfolded in children after TCRalphabeta/CD19-depleted allogeneic hematopoietic cell transplantation.

The meaning of the sample's treatment or condition label: allogeneic hematopoietic cell transplantation with graft depleted of TCRalphabeta T cells and CD19 B cells. TCRalphabeta/CD19-depleted allogeneic hematopoietic cell grafts were given to the transplant recipients, all of whom were children. What the research found in general, with its limitations: Over the following months the frequencies of hyperexpanded clones went down, and after one year T-cell counts and TCRbeta diversity were mostly credited to newly produced T cells. The high TCRbeta diversity at day 60 in some patients was ascribed to recipient T cells and intrathymic progenitors that had survived conditioning. Apparently early alphabetaT-cell count recovery about two months after transplant reportedly relied on only several hundred rapidly expanded clones derived from non-depleted graft cells.

The sample holds many counts of this clonotype. Which antigen it targets is not known. No much larger clone is present one base from it, and per-base qualities are unavailable. CDR1 and CDR2 (SGHRS, YFSETQ) derive from the germline V gene. Unmatched junction bases come to 7, with V trimmed by 4 bases and J by 7 bases. The CDR3 has 14 amino acids, counting the end cysteine and phenylalanine. This entry keeps only the CDR3 DNA: 42 bases, framed from base 1. Library preparation employed PCR. TCRdb records Illumina HiSeq 2500 as the sequencer. To normalize quantification of the TCRbeta repertoire, the TCR libraries were built with molecular barcoding that relied on unique molecular identifiers. TCRdb itself trimmed the public reads at Q25 with fastp, ran MiXCR and retained productive beta chains. Rows merge per CDR3 protein into single entries with the most common DNA and genes. In all, the sample holds around 100,000 distinct CDR3 sequences, and 9% to 12% of those were seen once. Less than 40% of the sample is taken by the ten largest.

The material was PBMCs, obtained before TCRalphabeta/CD19-depleted stem cell transplant. Recombination joined TRBV5-1 with TRBJ1-2; 10 bases in the junction line up with TRBD1. The receptor's source is a boy aged 2 to 9 with acute lymphoblastic leukemia, due to receive a stem cell transplant. The bases are TGCGCCAGCAGCCACGGCGGGACAGGGGTTGGCTACACCTTC. The resulting protein is CASSHGGTGVGYTF.